One and the same sample provided the 15 T cell receptor beta chains below, sequenced in a study of OX40 agonist ivuxolimab in advanced cancers. Profiling relied on immunoSEQ multiplex PCR, and the TCRdb table lists in-frame clones only, not all of them. This table has roughly 100,000 clones, about 92% appearing once. This sample comprised CD4+ or CD8+ T cells sorted from blood, obtained in a trial of the OX40 agonist ivuxolimab. The source is an adult with an advanced solid tumor such as melanoma, head and neck, liver or kidney cancer.

This clone has just one count. The chain couples TRBV7-2 to TRBJ1-6; D uncertain. Germline assignment: CDR1 SGHTA and CDR2 FQGNSA. This CDR3 has 16 residues. The germline V and J ends were trimmed by 5 bases and 10 bases, with 21 bases remaining between them. In DNA, the CDR3 is TGTGCCAGCAGCCCAAGACCGGCCCATCCCGGGTCACCCCTCCACTTT. It is translated as CASSPRPAHPGSPLHF. Together with reference TRBV7-2 and TRBJ1-6, the CDR3 gives the full variable domain: GAGVSQSPSNKVTEKGKDVELRCDPISGHTALYWYRQSLGQGLEFLIYFQGNSAPDKSGLPSDRFSAERTGGSVSTLTIQRTQQEDSAVYLCASSPRPAHPGSPLHFGNGTRLTVT.

J is TRBJ1-5 and V is TRBV28; 8 positions match TRBD1. CDR1 and CDR2 from the germline V gene are MDHEN and SYDVKM. V dropped 7 bases and J dropped 1; count of bases not matched to a gene: 9. The CDR3 length is 16 residues. The CDR3 loop is CASTGRGRASNQPQHF. DNA for the CDR3: TGTGCCAGCACCGGCAGGGGGCGAGCAAGCAATCAGCCCCAGCATTTT.

The V call is TRBV25-1, the J call TRBJ1-3; D is uncertain. The germline V gene has CDR1 MGHDK and CDR2 SYGVNS. Trimming removed 5 bases at V and 3 bases at J, with 11 bases between. The CDR3 is made up of 14 amino acids. CDR3 sequence: CASSSRTNGNTIYF. In nucleotides, the CDR3 is TGTGCCAGCAGTAGCCGGACGAATGGAAACACCATATATTTT.

CDR3: CASSFLDRNPNYGYTF. CDR3 DNA: TGTGCCAGCAGTTTCCTGGACAGGAACCCTAACTATGGCTACACCTTC. The chain is built from TRBV28 and TRBJ1-2; 7 nucleotides match TRBD1. Unmatched junction bases numbered 7, after V lost 3 bases and J lost 0 bases. The CDR3 contains 16 residues. Germline CDR1 reads MDHEN; CDR2 reads SYDVKM.

This clone has a handful of counts. V is TRBV30 and J is TRBJ1-6, with D unresolved. V dropped 0 bases and J dropped 10 bases, with 10 bases sitting between them. The germline CDR1 and CDR2 sequences are GTSNPN and SVGIG (reference sequence). This CDR3 spans 13 amino acids. Here the CDR3 reads CAWSVHGGSPLHF. The CDR3 nucleotides are TGTGCCTGGAGTGTACACGGAGGGTCACCCCTCCACTTT.

The J gene is TRBJ1-2, the V gene TRBV6-6; D is unresolved. This CDR3 is 13 amino acids long. With 8 bases removed from V and 0 bases from J, the gap between germline ends came to 10 bases. From germline, CDR1 is MNHNY and CDR2 SVGAGI (reference sequence). DNA of the CDR3: TGTGCCAGCTCCGTCGACCCTAACTATGGCTACACCTTC. Amino acid sequence: CASSVDPNYGYTF.

The chain has TRBV27 and TRBJ2-1; 8 bases agree with TRBD2. The junction had 9 bases not matched to a gene; V was cut back by 6 bases and J by 5 bases. This CDR3 has 15 amino acids. Germline assignment: CDR1 MNHEY and CDR2 SMNVEV (reference sequence). The CDR3 is CASRFFSGADNEQFF. Here the CDR3 DNA reads TGTGCCAGCAGGTTCTTTAGCGGGGCCGACAATGAGCAGTTCTTC.

The chain couples TRBV7-2 to TRBJ2-7; 7 positions match TRBD1. The V and J ends lost 5 bases and 4 bases, in that order; junction bases with no gene match: 5. The CDR3 loop spans 13 amino acids. The germline gives CDR1 SGHTA, CDR2 FQGNSA. DNA of the CDR3: TGTGCCAGCAGCCGACAGGGTTTATACGAGCAGTACTTC. Protein sequence: CASSRQGLYEQYF.

V usage is TRBV15 and J usage is TRBJ2-1, with a tentative D call TRBD2 (6 bases). Germline V gene data show CDR1 as LNHNV and CDR2 as YYDKDF (reference sequence). CDR3 size: 14 residues. V lost 3 bases and J 7 bases, leaving 13 bases between the germline ends. For the CDR3, the DNA is TGTGCCACCAGCAGGGAACTAGCTTTGAATGAGCAGTTCTTC. This encodes CATSRELALNEQFF.

This chain links TRBV28 with TRBJ2-5; D call uncertain. Germline values: CDR1 MDHEN, CDR2 SYDVKM. V was shortened by 8 bases and J by 5 bases, with 9 bases between the two germline ends. This CDR3 has 11 residues. CDR3 bases: TGTGCCAGCGGCATTGGCGAGACCCAGTACTTC. Encoded protein: CASGIGETQYF.

The count of this clone is one. CDR3 loop: CASRYGTGYYNEQFF. CDR3 nucleotides: TGTGCCAGCAGATACGGGACAGGATACTACAATGAGCAGTTCTTC. The rearrangement links TRBV7-3 to TRBJ2-1, with 8 bases fitting TRBD1. The CDR3 is 15 amino acids. Looked up from germline, CDR1 is SGHTA and CDR2 is FQGTGA. The trim removed 6 bases at V and 3 bases at J, leaving 7 bases unmatched.

This chain uses TRBV11-2 with TRBJ2-1; D remains ambiguous. Germline V gene lookup returns CDR1 SGHAT and CDR2 FQNNGV. This CDR3 region has 13 residues. The germline V and J ends were trimmed by 1 base and 5 bases, with 6 bases remaining between them. CDR3 bases: TGTGCCAGCAGCTTAGGGCCCCACAATGAGCAGTTCTTC. Translated: CASSLGPHNEQFF.

The chain joins TRBV19 to TRBJ1-2, with D unresolved. Germline-derived CDR1 and CDR2 are LNHDA and SQIVND (reference sequence). This CDR3 comprises 12 residues. V was pared by 3 bases and J by 6 bases, with 8 bases between. Here the CDR3 reads CASSIGADGYTF. The CDR3, as DNA: TGTGCCAGTAGTATTGGCGCGGATGGCTACACCTTC. Complete variable domain (other parts from reference TRBV19 and TRBJ1-2): DGGITQSPKYLFRKEGQNVTLSCEQNLNHDAMYWYRQDPGQGLRLIYYSQIVNDFQKGDIAEGYSVSREKKESFPLTVTSAQKNPTAFYLCASSIGADGYTFGSGTRLTVV.

The rearrangement uses TRBV11-3 and TRBJ2-1; 9 bases line up with TRBD2. The CDR3 length is 18 residues. Germline CDR1 and CDR2: SGHNT and YENEEA. V lost 4 bases to trimming and J lost 4 bases; unmatched junction nucleotides: 14. The CDR3, as DNA: TGTGCCAGCAGCTCAAAGCTCCGGCTAGCGGGGCCTTACAATGAGCAGTTCTTC. This gives the protein CASSSKLRLAGPYNEQFF.

The chain's CDR3 is CASSRTDTQYF. CDR3 DNA: TGTGCCAGCAGTCGGACAGATACGCAGTATTTT. The chain recombines TRBV6-1 with TRBJ2-3; D uncertain. Germline lookup yields CDR1 MNHNS and CDR2 SASEGT. V lost 5 bases, J lost 3 bases, and 3 bases lay in between. The CDR3 has 11 residues.